Below, 12 T cell receptor beta chains from the same sample are listed, as sequenced in a study of shared clonotypes between healthy human individuals. TCRdb's table, derived via immunoSEQ multiplex PCR, lists solely in-frame clones and lacks some. The data contain 550,000 to 700,000 clones, roughly 72% of them singletons. Input material: memory CD4+ T cells sorted from blood. The subset: CD45RA-negative fraction. The receptors were sampled from a woman in her twenties or thirties in good health.

This clone turned up a few times. J is TRBJ1-2 and V is TRBV5-1; 7 bases line up with TRBD1. With V trimmed by 4 bases and J by 4 bases, 10 bases remained unmatched. Germline assignment: CDR1 SGHRS and CDR2 YFSETQ. This CDR3 comprises 15 residues. The DNA of the CDR3 is TGCGCCAGCAGCCCCCTGGTGGGACAGTCCTATGGCTACACCTTC. Translating gives CASSPLVGQSYGYTF.

This clone was found a few times. The CDR3 protein is CASRSGTRNEKLFF. CDR3 DNA: TGTGCCAGCAGGTCGGGGACCCGTAATGAAAAACTGTTTTTT. The chain links TRBV28 to TRBJ1-4; tentative D call: TRBD1 (5 bases). Germline CDR1 is MDHEN and CDR2 is SYDVKM. The CDR3 consists of 14 residues. The V gene lost 6 bases and the J gene lost 4 bases, with 12 bases spanning the gap.

The count of this clone is one. One junction end does not reproduce the germline sequence, and a read error may be involved. This rearrangement joins TRBV7-9 to TRBJ2-1; D unresolved. Germline CDR1 reads SEHNR; CDR2 reads FQNEAQ (reference sequence). The CDR3 contains 13 residues. In nucleotides, the CDR3 is TGCATAACCCGAGCACTAACCTACAATGAGCAGTTCTTC. Its protein is CITRALTYNEQFF.

With respect to this clone: This same CDR3 is encoded by further DNA sequences in the sample. The chain couples TRBV20-1 to TRBJ2-7, with D perhaps being TRBD1 or TRBD2 (5 bases each). There are 11 residues in the CDR3. The V gene's germline CDR1 is DFQATT and CDR2 SNEGSKA (reference sequence). Trimming pared 1 base from V and 6 bases from J, leaving 7 bases between. The CDR3, as DNA: TGCAGTGCTAGAGTGGGACGCGAGCAGTACTTC. This gives the protein CSARVGREQYF.

This clone has a handful of counts. The same CDR3 is also encoded by other DNA sequences in this sample. This chain uses TRBV15 with TRBJ1-1; the D gene is possibly TRBD1 (5 bases). Trimming took off 2 bases at V and 1 base at J, with 5 bases between the two ends. The CDR3 length is 13 residues. Germline values: CDR1 LNHNV, CDR2 YYDKDF (reference sequence). DNA of the CDR3: TGTGCCACCAGCAGACAGGGGAACACTGAAGCTTTCTTT. It is translated as CATSRQGNTEAFF.

This clone was counted many times. In nucleotides, the CDR3 is TGCAGTGCTAGGACTAGGTTTGAGCAGTACTTC. This translates into CSARTRFEQYF. J is TRBJ2-7 and V is TRBV20-1, with D possibly TRBD2 on 6 matching bases. The germline V and J ends were trimmed by 3 bases and 7 bases, with 10 bases remaining between them. CDR3 size: 11 residues. The germline gives CDR1 DFQATT, CDR2 SNEGSKA (reference sequence).

This clone occurred many times. CDR3 region: CSVKPATGPYEQYF. The CDR3 bases are TGCAGCGTTAAGCCGGCCACAGGGCCCTACGAGCAGTACTTC. This chain links TRBV29-1 with TRBJ2-7; tentative D call: TRBD1 (6 bases). Germline values: CDR1 SQVTM, CDR2 ANQGSEA. Trimming took 5 bases from V and 2 from J, leaving 16 bases between them. This CDR3 contains 14 residues.

This chain joins TRBV29-1 and TRBJ1-5, with D maybe TRBD1 (6 bases). This CDR3 is 16 amino acids long. The V and J ends lost 6 bases and 5 bases respectively, with 23 bases between them. Looked up from germline, CDR1 is SQVTM and CDR2 is ANQGSEA. The CDR3 nucleotides read TGCAGCGTATCGGGCGGAAACAGGAGGGGGGATCAGCCCCAGCATTTT. Amino acid sequence: CSVSGGNRRGDQPQHF.

The chain joins TRBV27 to TRBJ2-7; TRBD2 matches 7 bases. The ends lost 6 bases at V and 2 bases at J; junction bases unmatched: 10. This CDR3 contains 15 residues. Germline assignment: CDR1 MNHEY and CDR2 SMNVEV (reference sequence). The CDR3 sequence is CASRNGDGRTYEQYF. The CDR3 region has the DNA TGTGCCAGCAGGAATGGTGACGGGAGGACCTACGAGCAGTACTTC.

This clone was seen only once. The rearrangement links TRBV4-1 to TRBJ1-1; TRBD1 might be the D (5 bases). The CDR3 length is 14 residues. The V gene lost 5 bases and the J gene lost 5 bases, with 15 bases spanning the gap. Per germline, CDR1 MGHRA and CDR2 YSYEKL. CDR3 nucleotides: TGCGCCAGCAGCTCGCCCGTCGGGGGAACTGAAGCTTTCTTT. It is translated as CASSSPVGGTEAFF.

This clone was seen a handful of times. The chain is built from TRBV7-8 and TRBJ2-7; 11 bases agree with TRBD2. The V gene's germline CDR1 is SGHVS and CDR2 FQNEAQ. The V segment lost 5 bases and the J segment 1 base; nucleotides outside the gene matches: 7. The CDR3 consists of 16 residues. Here the CDR3 DNA reads TGTGCCAGCAGCACCTTACTAGCGGGAGTTTCCTACGAGCAGTACTTC. Its translation: CASSTLLAGVSYEQYF.

The rearrangement joins TRBV5-1 to TRBJ2-7, with D perhaps TRBD1 or TRBD2 (7 bases each). This CDR3 spans 14 amino acids. V lost 3 bases and J lost 5, with 15 bases in between. Germline V lookup: CDR1 SGHRS, CDR2 YFSETQ. For the CDR3, the DNA is TGCGCCAGCAGCTGGGGGGGACAGCCTGACGAGCAGTACTTC. Protein: CASSWGGQPDEQYF.